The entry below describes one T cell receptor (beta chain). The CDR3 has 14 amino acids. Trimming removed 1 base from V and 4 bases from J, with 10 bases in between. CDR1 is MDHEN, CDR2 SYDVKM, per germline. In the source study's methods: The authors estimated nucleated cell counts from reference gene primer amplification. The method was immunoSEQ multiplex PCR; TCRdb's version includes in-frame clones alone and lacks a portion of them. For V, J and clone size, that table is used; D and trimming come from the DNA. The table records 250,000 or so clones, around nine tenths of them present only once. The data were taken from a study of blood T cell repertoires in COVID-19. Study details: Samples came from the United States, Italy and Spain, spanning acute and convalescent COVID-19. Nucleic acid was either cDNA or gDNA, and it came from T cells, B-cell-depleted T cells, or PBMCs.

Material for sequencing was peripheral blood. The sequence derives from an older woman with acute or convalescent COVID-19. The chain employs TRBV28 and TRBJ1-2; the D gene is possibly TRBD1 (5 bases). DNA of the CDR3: TGTGCCAGCAGTTTATCAGGGATCCCCTATGGCTACACCTTC. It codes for CASSLSGIPYGYTF.